The sequence of this T cell receptor (beta chain) was determined in a study of T cells in localized non-small cell lung cancer. The CDR3 contains 14 residues. V was trimmed by 5 bases and J by 7 bases, leaving 15 bases between them. Germline CDR1 SNHLY, CDR2 FYNNEI. Study-wide results and caveats: Paired adjacent lung recovered a median around 60 of the top 100 tumor clones. Highest T cell clonality was seen in uninvolved adjacent lung, surpassing that measured in tumor. Sequencing covered just one tumor region, so heterogeneity cannot be ruled out.

Generated by immunoSEQ multiplex PCR, the TCRdb table keeps only in-frame clones and is missing some. The data show 30,000 to 45,000 clones, about 86% seen once. A note on this clone: The antigen is unknown.

The rearrangement links TRBV2 to TRBJ1-5; a weak D match, TRBD1 (5 bases). This sequence was found in a male donor aged 60 or older with stage II lung adenocarcinoma. The sample was peripheral blood mononuclear cells, taken before any cancer treatment. CDR3 DNA: TGTGCCAGCAGTTCTCAGGGAATGGGACAGCCCCAGCATTTT. Amino acids: CASSSQGMGQPQHF.